This T cell receptor beta chain was recorded in a study of shared clonotypes between healthy human individuals. On the study more broadly: Each donor had three CD4 naive, three CD4 memory, two CD8 naive and one CD8 memory plate.

Terminally differentiated effector memory CD45RA+ cells were excluded by CCR7 positive selection of CD45RO-negative cells. As concerns this clone: Its antigen is currently unknown.

The junction had 10 bases not matched to a gene; V was cut back by 2 bases and J by 1 base. This CDR3 is built from 18 residues. Germline CDR1 SGDLS, CDR2 YYNGEE. TCRdb keeps only in-frame clones here, not all; method: immunoSEQ multiplex PCR. The sample contains fewer than 700,000 clones, approximately 96% of which appear only once. Study outcomes and limitations: Only blood underwent sampling, and tissue repertoires likely differ.

Sequenced: naive CD8+ T cells sorted from blood. The source is a woman aged 25 to 39 in good health. The V call is TRBV9, the J call TRBJ1-1; TRBD1 matches at 11 bases. The CDR3 coding sequence is TGTGCCAGCAGCGTTAATAAGGGGACAGGGGGTTGGAACACTGAAGCTTTCTTT. The encoded protein is CASSVNKGTGGWNTEAFF.